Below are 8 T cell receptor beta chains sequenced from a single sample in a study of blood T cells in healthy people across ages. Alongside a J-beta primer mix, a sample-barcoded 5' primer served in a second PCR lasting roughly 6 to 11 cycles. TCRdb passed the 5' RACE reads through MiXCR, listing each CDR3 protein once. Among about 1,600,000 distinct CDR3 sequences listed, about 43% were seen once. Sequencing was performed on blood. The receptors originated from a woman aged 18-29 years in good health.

CDR3 loop: CASSTTLGGNQPQHF. CDR3 DNA: TGTGCCAGCAGTACTACACTCGGAGGCAATCAGCCCCAGCATTTT. This sequence joins TRBV27 and TRBJ1-5; D not certain. The germline gives CDR1 MNHEY, CDR2 SMNVEV (reference sequence). The CDR3 loop spans 15 amino acids. The V gene lost 5 bases and the J gene lost 2 bases, with 13 bases spanning the gap.

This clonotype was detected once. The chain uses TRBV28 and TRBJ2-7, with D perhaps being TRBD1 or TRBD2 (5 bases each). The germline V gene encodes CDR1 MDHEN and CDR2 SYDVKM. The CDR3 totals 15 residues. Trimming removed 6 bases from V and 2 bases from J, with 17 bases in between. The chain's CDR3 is CASREPGRQPYEQYF. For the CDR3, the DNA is TGTGCCAGCAGAGAACCGGGACGCCAGCCCTACGAGCAGTACTTC.

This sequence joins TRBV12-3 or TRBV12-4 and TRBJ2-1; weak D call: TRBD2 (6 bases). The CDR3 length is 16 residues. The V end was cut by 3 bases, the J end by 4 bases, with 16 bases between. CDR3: CASSLGRGMRYNEQFF. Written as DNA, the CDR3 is TGTGCCAGCAGTTTGGGTCGGGGGATGAGGTACAATGAGCAGTTCTTC.

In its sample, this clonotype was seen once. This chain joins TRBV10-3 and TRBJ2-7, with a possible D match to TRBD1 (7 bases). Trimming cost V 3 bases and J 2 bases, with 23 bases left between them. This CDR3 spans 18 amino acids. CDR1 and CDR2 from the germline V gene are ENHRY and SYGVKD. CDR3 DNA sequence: TGTGCCATCAGTGAACACCTCACCGGGGCCAGGGGGGCCTACGAGCAGTACTTC. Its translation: CAISEHLTGARGAYEQYF.

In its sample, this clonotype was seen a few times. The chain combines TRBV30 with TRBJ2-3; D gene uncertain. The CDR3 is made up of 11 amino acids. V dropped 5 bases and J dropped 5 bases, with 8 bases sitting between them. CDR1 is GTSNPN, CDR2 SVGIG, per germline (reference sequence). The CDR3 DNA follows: TGTGCCTGGTGGAGCCGAGATACGCAGTATTTT. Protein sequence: CAWWSRDTQYF.

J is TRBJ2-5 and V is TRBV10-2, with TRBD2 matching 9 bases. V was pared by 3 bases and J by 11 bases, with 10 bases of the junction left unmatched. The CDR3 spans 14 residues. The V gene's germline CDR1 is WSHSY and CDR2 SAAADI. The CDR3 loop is CASSELAGYNEQYF. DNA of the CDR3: TGCGCCAGCAGTGAACTAGCGGGTTACAATGAGCAGTACTTC.

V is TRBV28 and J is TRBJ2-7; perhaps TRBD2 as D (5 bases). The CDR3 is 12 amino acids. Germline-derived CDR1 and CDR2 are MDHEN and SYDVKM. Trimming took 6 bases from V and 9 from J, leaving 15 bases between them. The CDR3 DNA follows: TGTGCCAGCAGCCCTGGGAGTATCGCGCAGTACTTC. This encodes CASSPGSIAQYF.

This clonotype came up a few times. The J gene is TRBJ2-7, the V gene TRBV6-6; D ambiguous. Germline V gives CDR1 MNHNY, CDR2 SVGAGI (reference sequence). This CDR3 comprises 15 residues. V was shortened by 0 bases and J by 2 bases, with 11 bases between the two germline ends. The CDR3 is CASSYSSQVTYEQYF. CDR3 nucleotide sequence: TGTGCCAGCAGTTACTCGAGCCAGGTGACCTACGAGCAGTACTTC.